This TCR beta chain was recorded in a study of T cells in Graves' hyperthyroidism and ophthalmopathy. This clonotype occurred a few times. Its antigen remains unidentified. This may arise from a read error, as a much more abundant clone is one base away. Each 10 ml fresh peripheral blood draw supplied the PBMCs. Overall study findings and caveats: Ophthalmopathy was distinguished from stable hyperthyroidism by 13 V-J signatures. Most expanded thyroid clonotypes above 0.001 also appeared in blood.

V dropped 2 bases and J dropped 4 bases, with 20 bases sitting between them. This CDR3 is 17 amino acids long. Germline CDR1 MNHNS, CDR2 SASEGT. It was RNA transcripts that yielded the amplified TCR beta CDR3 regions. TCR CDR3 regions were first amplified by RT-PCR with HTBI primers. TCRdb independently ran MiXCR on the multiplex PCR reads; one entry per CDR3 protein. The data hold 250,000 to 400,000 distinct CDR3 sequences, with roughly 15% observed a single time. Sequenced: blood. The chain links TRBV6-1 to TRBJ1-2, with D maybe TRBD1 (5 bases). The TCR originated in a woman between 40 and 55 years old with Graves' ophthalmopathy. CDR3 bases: TGTGCCAGCAGTGAACCCGGGGTTGACAGCTCTTTCTATGGCTACACCTTC. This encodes CASSEPGVDSSFYGYTF.